The 31 T cell receptor beta chains below all came from one sample that was sequenced in a study of blood T cell repertoires in COVID-19. Generated by immunoSEQ multiplex PCR, the TCRdb table keeps only in-frame clones and is missing some. The table lists about 530,000 clones, roughly nine tenths of them singletons. Sequenced sample: peripheral blood. The receptors stem from a woman aged 50 to 60 with COVID-19, enrolled during active disease.

The CDR3 is CAWGGSGGYTF. The CDR3, as DNA: TGTGCCTGGGGAGGGTCGGGAGGCTACACCTTC. The chain carries TRBV30 and TRBJ1-2, with D unresolved. This CDR3 has 11 amino acids. The V gene lost 5 bases and the J gene lost 8 bases, with 12 bases spanning the gap. CDR1 GTSNPN and CDR2 SVGIG come from the germline V gene (reference sequence). The full variable domain, rest sourced from reference TRBV30 and TRBJ1-2, is SQTIHQWPATLVQPVGSPLSLECTVEGTSNPNLYWYRQAAGRGLQLLFYSVGIGQISSEVPQNLSASRPQDRQFILSSKKLLLSDSGFYLCAWGGSGGYTFGSGTRLTVV.

The chain is built from TRBV6-5 and TRBJ2-7; D is possibly TRBD1 (6 bases). Germline V gives CDR1 MNHEY, CDR2 SVGAGI. Trimming stripped 5 bases from V and 3 bases from J, with 17 bases between. This CDR3 has 15 residues. The CDR3 sequence: CASSLGADPNYEQYF. CDR3 DNA: TGTGCCAGCAGTCTGGGGGCAGACCCAAACTACGAGCAGTACTTC.

The V and J genes are TRBV28 and TRBJ1-1; a possible D gene is TRBD1 (6 bases). From germline, CDR1 is MDHEN and CDR2 SYDVKM. The germline V and J ends were trimmed by 6 bases and 1 base, with 18 bases remaining between them. The CDR3 is made up of 16 amino acids. CDR3 sequence (DNA): TGTGCCAGCAGACCTACAGGGAGAGGGTGGAACACTGAAGCTTTCTTT. Translation gives CASRPTGRGWNTEAFF.

V usage is TRBV7-2 and J usage is TRBJ2-1; 8 positions match TRBD2. Germline V lookup: CDR1 SGHTA, CDR2 FQGNSA. The CDR3 has 15 amino acids. Trimming took 5 bases from V and 4 from J; bases not matched to a gene: 7. The CDR3: CASSPGGTRYNEQFF. CDR3 nucleotide sequence: TGTGCCAGCAGCCCGGGGGGGACAAGATACAATGAGCAGTTCTTC.

The rearrangement uses TRBV30 and TRBJ2-1; TRBD2 is a possible D gene (5 bases). V lost 7 bases and J 6 bases, leaving 13 bases between the germline ends. CDR3 length: 12 amino acids. CDR1 and CDR2 (germline): GTSNPN, SVGIG (reference sequence). CDR3 residues: CALQSGLNEQFF. The CDR3 DNA follows: TGTGCCTTACAATCAGGACTCAATGAGCAGTTCTTC.

The genes are TRBV11-2 and TRBJ2-1; 11 bases align to TRBD1. The CDR3 is 17 amino acids. In germline, CDR1 is SGHAT, CDR2 FQNNGV. V lost 4 bases and J lost 5; bases outside the gene matches: 10. The CDR3 here is CASSSQGQGVTDNEQFF. For the CDR3, the DNA is TGTGCCAGCAGCTCACAGGGACAGGGGGTTACGGACAATGAGCAGTTCTTC.

V usage is TRBV3-1 (or the pseudogene TRBV3-2) and J usage is TRBJ2-3; no reliable D call. Germline-derived CDR1 and CDR2 are LGHDT and YNNKEL (reference sequence). V was clipped by 1 base and J by 9 bases, with 17 bases between them. This CDR3 is 15 amino acids long. The CDR3 here is CASSQGRKSSLTQYF. The CDR3, as DNA: TGTGCCAGCAGCCAAGGAAGAAAATCCTCACTGACGCAGTATTTT.

CDR3 amino acids: CASSLADSSYGYTF. CDR3 in DNA: TGCGCCAGCAGCTTGGCGGACTCTTCCTATGGCTACACCTTC. The chain has TRBV5-1 and TRBJ1-2, with D unresolved. Germline loops: CDR1 SGHRS, CDR2 YFSETQ. The CDR3 is 14 residues long. V gave up 0 bases and J gave up 4 bases, with 10 bases separating them.

This clone showed up just once. Other DNA sequences from this sample encode an identical CDR3 as well. The chain is built from TRBV2 and TRBJ1-1, with D unresolved. CDR1 is SNHLY and CDR2 is FYNNEI in the germline V gene. Trimming took off 5 bases at V and 5 bases at J, with 9 bases between the two ends. The CDR3 spans 12 residues. CDR3 loop: CASSREGTEAFF. The CDR3 DNA reads TGTGCCAGCAGTAGGGAGGGTACTGAAGCTTTCTTT.

J is TRBJ1-2 and V is TRBV6-6; 10 positions match TRBD1. The CDR3 is made up of 15 amino acids. CDR1 and CDR2 from the germline V gene are MNHNY and SVGAGI (reference sequence). V trimming: 4 bases; J trimming: 2 bases; junction bases outside the gene matches: 4. CDR3 DNA sequence: TGTGCCAGCAGTTTTACGGGACAGGGGAACTATGGCTACACCTTC. Translation gives CASSFTGQGNYGYTF.

V usage is TRBV5-1 and J usage is TRBJ1-1; D is perhaps TRBD1 (6 bases). Germline-derived CDR1 and CDR2 are SGHRS and YFSETQ. Trimming removed 2 bases at V and 1 base at J, with 15 bases between. The CDR3 has 16 residues. The CDR3 coding sequence is TGCGCCAGCAGCTTCGGCAGGGGAGGGGGGAACACTGAAGCTTTCTTT. Its protein is CASSFGRGGGNTEAFF.

As concerns this clone: This same CDR3 is encoded by further DNA sequences in the sample. V gene TRBV30 combines with J gene TRBJ1-1, with D unclear. CDR3 length equals 12 residues. Trimming took 0 bases from V and 4 from J, leaving 6 bases between them. From germline, CDR1 is GTSNPN and CDR2 SVGIG (reference sequence). The CDR3 DNA reads as TGTGCCTGGAGTGTACGGGGCACTGAAGCTTTCTTT. This translates into CAWSVRGTEAFF.

A single count supports this clone. The rearrangement uses TRBV5-1 and TRBJ1-1; TRBD1 matches at 9 bases. The CDR3 loop spans 18 amino acids. J gave up 0 bases and V 5 bases, and 14 bases lay outside the gene matches. CDR1 is SGHRS and CDR2 is YFSETQ in the germline V gene. DNA for the CDR3: TGCGCCAGCAGGAGGAGGGGACAGGGAATACGGATGAACACTGAAGCTTTCTTT. Its translation is CASRRRGQGIRMNTEAFF.

This rearrangement joins TRBV5-1 to TRBJ2-1; maybe TRBD2 (6 bases). The CDR3 runs 14 residues. Per the germline V gene, CDR1 is SGHRS and CDR2 is YFSETQ. Trimming removed 0 bases at V and 11 bases at J, with 15 bases between. CDR3 protein: CASSLDAGSRQQFF. The CDR3 DNA reads as TGCGCCAGCAGCTTGGATGCGGGGAGTCGACAGCAGTTCTTC. The full variable domain, with the rest looked up from reference TRBV5-1 and TRBJ2-1, is KAGVTQTPRYLIKTRGQQVTLSCSPISGHRSVSWYQQTPGQGLQFLFEYFSETQRNKGNFPGRFSGRQFSNSRSEMNVSTLELGDSALYLCASSLDAGSRQQFFGPGTRLTVL.

Comment on this clone: This sample includes further DNA sequences coding for the same CDR3. The chain joins TRBV30 to TRBJ1-5, with 7 nucleotides matching TRBD1. V was clipped by 2 bases and J by 1 base; unmatched bases: 2. The CDR3 sequence is 14 residues long. Germline V gene data show CDR1 as GTSNPN and CDR2 as SVGIG (reference sequence). The CDR3 here is CAWSRGLSNQPQHF. As DNA, the CDR3 is TGTGCCTGGAGTAGGGGGCTGAGCAATCAGCCCCAGCATTTT.

The chain employs TRBV7-2 and TRBJ2-7; a weak D match, TRBD2 (5 bases). Germline CDR1 reads SGHTA; CDR2 reads FQGNSA. V shed 1 base and J shed 2 bases, with 12 bases lying between them. The CDR3 has 15 amino acids. CDR3 residues: CASSLGSGTPYEQYF. The DNA of the CDR3 is TGTGCCAGCAGCTTAGGGAGCGGAACCCCCTACGAGCAGTACTTC.

The chain joins TRBV6-5 to TRBJ2-7; 9 bases line up with TRBD1. This CDR3 has 13 amino acids. Losses at the gene ends were 10 bases for V and 10 bases for J; bases not matched to a gene: 14. Germline loops: CDR1 MNHEY, CDR2 SVGAGI. This chain's CDR3 is CAILIPVGQGQYF. The CDR3 nucleotides are TGTGCCATCCTTATACCCGTGGGACAGGGCCAGTACTTC.

This chain joins TRBV9 and TRBJ2-2; unclear D gene. The CDR3 runs to 12 residues. Germline lookup yields CDR1 SGDLS and CDR2 YYNGEE. Trimming took off 0 bases at V and 6 bases at J, with 3 bases between the two ends. The CDR3 reads CASSVVSGELFF. The CDR3 nucleotides are TGTGCCAGCAGCGTAGTATCCGGGGAGCTGTTTTTT.

J is TRBJ2-2 and V is TRBV15; tentative D call: TRBD2 (6 bases). V was clipped by 1 base and J by 7 bases, with 10 bases between them. The CDR3 totals 14 residues. Per the germline V gene, CDR1 is LNHNV and CDR2 is YYDKDF (reference sequence). CDR3 region: CATSRAGGFGELFF. CDR3 DNA: TGTGCCACCAGCAGAGCCGGGGGTTTCGGGGAGCTGTTTTTT.

V and J are TRBV11-2 and TRBJ2-1, with 11 bases that match TRBD2. The germline gives CDR1 SGHAT, CDR2 FQNNGV. With 5 bases clipped from V and 3 bases from J, the junction kept 9 bases outside the gene matches. CDR3 length equals 17 residues. The CDR3: CASSTRLAGIIYNEQFF. The CDR3 bases are TGTGCCAGCAGCACCCGACTAGCGGGGATAATCTACAATGAGCAGTTCTTC.

The gene calls are TRBV29-1 and TRBJ1-4; weak D call: TRBD1 (5 bases). V was shortened by 5 bases and J by 3 bases, with 13 bases between the two germline ends. This CDR3 is 14 amino acids long. Germline CDR1 and CDR2: SQVTM and ANQGSEA. The CDR3 protein is CSVFIQAANEKLFF. Written as DNA, the CDR3 is TGCAGCGTTTTTATACAGGCCGCTAATGAAAAACTGTTTTTT. Together with reference TRBV29-1 and TRBJ1-4, the CDR3 gives the full variable domain: SAVISQKPSRDICQRGTSLTIQCQVDSQVTMMFWYRQQPGQSLTLIATANQGSEATYESGFVIDKFPISRPNLTFSTLTVSNMSPEDSSIYLCSVFIQAANEKLFFGSGTQLSVL.

V usage is TRBV28 and J usage is TRBJ1-2; D remains ambiguous. Per germline, CDR1 MDHEN and CDR2 SYDVKM. V dropped 4 bases and J dropped 7 bases, with 16 bases sitting between them. The CDR3 loop spans 14 amino acids. The CDR3 DNA reads TGTGCCAGCAGTTCCACCGGTTTTTCTGGTGGCTACACCTTC. It translates to CASSSTGFSGGYTF.

The chain carries TRBV6-6 and TRBJ1-2, with TRBD1 matching 9 bases. The CDR3 is 14 amino acids. The V and J ends lost 2 bases and 8 bases, in that order; junction bases with no gene match: 6. The germline CDR1 and CDR2 sequences are MNHNY and SVGAGI (reference sequence). CDR3 coding DNA: TGTGCCAGCAGTTACACCGGGACAGGGAACGGCTACACCTTC. This encodes CASSYTGTGNGYTF.

The chain recombines TRBV7-2 with TRBJ2-1, with TRBD2 matching over 9 bases. The CDR3 runs to 16 residues. CDR1 and CDR2 (germline): SGHTA, FQGNSA. The V gene end was trimmed by 0 bases and the J gene end by 7 bases; junction bases not matched to a gene: 7. The CDR3: CASSLAGGGASNEQFF. Here the CDR3 DNA reads TGTGCCAGCAGCTTAGCCGGCGGGGGGGCCAGTAATGAGCAGTTCTTC.

The CDR3 DNA sequence: TGTGCCAGCAGCTTAGAGCGGGGGGGCCCCACAGATACGCAGTATTTT. It specifies CASSLERGGPTDTQYF. V usage is TRBV7-2 and J usage is TRBJ2-3; 10 bases are a match to TRBD2. With V trimmed by 1 base and J by 2 bases, 3 bases remained unmatched. The CDR3 covers 16 residues. Germline V gene lookup returns CDR1 SGHTA and CDR2 FQGNSA. The complete variable domain, with remaining parts taken from reference TRBV7-2 and TRBJ2-3, reads GAGVSQSPSNKVTEKGKDVELRCDPISGHTALYWYRQSLGQGLEFLIYFQGNSAPDKSGLPSDRFSAERTGGSVSTLTIQRTQQEDSAVYLCASSLERGGPTDTQYFGPGTRLTVL.

The CDR3 nucleotides read TGTGCCAGCAGCTTGACGGGGGGGCAAACAGATACGCAGTATTTT. Translating gives CASSLTGGQTDTQYF. The chain couples TRBV5-6 to TRBJ2-3; 8 bases match TRBD2. V gave up 1 base and J gave up 3 bases; unmatched junction bases: 4. Germline CDR1 SGHDT, CDR2 YYEEEE. This CDR3 spans 15 amino acids.

CDR3 coding DNA: TGTGCCAGCGCCCCGACAGGGGGCTCGGACACTGAAGCTTTCTTT. Protein: CASAPTGGSDTEAFF. The rearrangement joins TRBV18 to TRBJ1-1; the match to TRBD1 covers 10 bases. The CDR3 totals 15 residues. Germline V gene lookup returns CDR1 KGHSH and CDR2 LQKENI. V shed 8 bases, J shed 3 bases, and the junction held 9 bases outside the gene matches.

This chain links TRBV18 with TRBJ2-7; D possibly corresponds to TRBD2 (5 bases). This CDR3 spans 13 amino acids. CDR1 and CDR2 (germline): KGHSH, LQKENI. V lost 8 bases and J lost 2, with 13 bases in between. The CDR3: CASARDLTYEQYF. DNA of the CDR3: TGTGCCAGCGCTCGGGATCTCACCTACGAGCAGTACTTC. Combining the CDR3 with reference TRBV18 and TRBJ2-7 gives the whole variable domain NAGVMQNPRHLVRRRGQEARLRCSPMKGHSHVYWYRQLPEEGLKFMVYLQKENIIDESGMPKERFSAEFPKEGPSILRIQQVVRGDSAAYFCASARDLTYEQYFGPGTRLTVT.

V and J are TRBV6-1 and TRBJ2-7; tentative D call: TRBD1 (6 bases). This CDR3 has 16 amino acids. The germline V gene has CDR1 MNHNS and CDR2 SASEGT. V lost 2 bases and J 3 bases, leaving 17 bases between the germline ends. CDR3 bases: TGTGCCAGCAGTGAATGGGCATCGGACAGCGTCTACGAGCAGTACTTC. Translating gives CASSEWASDSVYEQYF.

Here the CDR3 DNA reads TGTGCCAGCAGCTCCCTAACGACAGGGCGGAACACCGGGGAGCTGTTTTTT. This translates into CASSSLTTGRNTGELFF. V usage is TRBV7-6 and J usage is TRBJ2-2; 7 nucleotides agree with TRBD1. The V gene's germline CDR1 is SGHVS and CDR2 FNYEAQ. V dropped 4 bases and J dropped 1; count of bases not matched to a gene: 9. CDR3 length: 17 residues.

The gene calls are TRBV4-1 and TRBJ2-7, with TRBD2 matching 10 bases. Germline CDR1 is MGHRA and CDR2 is YSYEKL. The CDR3 is 18 amino acids. Trimming removed 3 bases from V and 2 bases from J; junction bases left unmatched: 13. CDR3 DNA sequence: TGCGCCAGCAGCCACTCCTTGAACCTAGCGGGGGCTGCCTACGAGCAGTACTTC. Amino acids: CASSHSLNLAGAAYEQYF.